This passage covers 17 T cell receptor beta chains from one sample sequenced in a study of shared clonotypes between healthy human individuals. Clones were sequenced by immunoSEQ multiplex PCR, and TCRdb holds only the in-frame ones, with some missing. The sample lists about 1.9 million clones; about 94% were seen once. CD45RO negativity and positive selection for CCR7 defined naive CD8 cells, a population that excluded terminally differentiated effector memory CD45RA+ cells. Sequenced: naive CD8+ T cells from PBMCs. Receptor source: a man between 18 and 29 years old in good health. Some clones in this sample may be carry-over from other donors' samples.

The chain recombines TRBV7-9 with TRBJ1-4, with D possibly matching TRBD1 (6 bases). Germline V gives CDR1 SEHNR, CDR2 FQNEAQ (reference sequence). V shed 5 bases and J shed 4 bases, with 14 bases lying between them. CDR3 size: 15 residues. This chain's CDR3 is CASSTLQGHNEKLFF. In DNA form, the CDR3 reads TGTGCCAGCAGCACCCTACAGGGCCATAATGAAAAACTGTTTTTT.

CDR3 DNA sequence: TGTGCCAGCAGCTTAGGGCTAGCGGGATCCAATGAGCAGTTCTTC. Translated, it gives CASSLGLAGSNEQFF. V is TRBV7-9 and J is TRBJ2-1; 9 nucleotides align to TRBD2. V shed 1 base, J shed 6 bases, and the junction held 4 bases outside the gene matches. Looked up from germline, CDR1 is SEHNR and CDR2 is FQNEAQ (reference sequence). The CDR3 covers 15 residues. Full variable domain (outside the CDR3, taken from reference TRBV7-9 and TRBJ2-1): DTGVSQNPRHKITKRGQNVTFRCDPISEHNRLYWYRQTLGQGPEFLTYFQNEAQLEKSRLLSDRFSAERPKGSFSTLEIQRTEQGDSAMYLCASSLGLAGSNEQFFGPGTRLTVL.

This clone was detected only once. The chain recombines TRBV4-1 with TRBJ2-7, with a possible D match to TRBD1 (7 bases). The CDR3 runs 18 residues. In germline, CDR1 is MGHRA, CDR2 YSYEKL. Trimming took off 3 bases at V and 1 base at J, with 22 bases between the two ends. The CDR3 spells CASSQVEGALIGSYEQYF. DNA for the CDR3: TGCGCCAGCAGCCAGGTGGAGGGGGCATTGATCGGGTCCTACGAGCAGTACTTC.

The chain combines TRBV9 with TRBJ1-3; 7 bases are a match to TRBD1. The ends lost 4 bases at V and 0 bases at J; junction bases unmatched: 7. The germline CDR1 and CDR2 sequences are SGDLS and YYNGEE. This CDR3 comprises 16 residues. CDR3 in DNA: TGTGCCAGCAGCTCGGACAGGAAGACCTCTGGAAACACCATATATTTT. Translated, it gives CASSSDRKTSGNTIYF.

The chain joins TRBV27 to TRBJ2-7; 8 nucleotides match TRBD2. V gave up 6 bases and J gave up 2 bases; unmatched junction bases: 15. The germline V gene encodes CDR1 MNHEY and CDR2 SMNVEV (reference sequence). The CDR3 spans 17 residues. The CDR3 bases are TGTGCCAGCAGCCTGCTCGGTCGGGGACTAGGACCCTACGAGCAGTACTTC. It translates to CASSLLGRGLGPYEQYF.

This clone was counted a single time. The sample carries other DNA sequences with the same CDR3. The DNA for the CDR3 is TGTGCCAGCAGCCCGACAGGGCCGCAAGAGACCCAGTACTTC. Residues: CASSPTGPQETQYF. The chain employs TRBV7-9 and TRBJ2-5, with 7 bases lining up with TRBD1. V shed 5 bases and J 2 bases; nucleotides not matched to a gene: 5. This CDR3 is built from 14 residues. Germline values: CDR1 SEHNR, CDR2 FQNEAQ (reference sequence).

V usage is TRBV5-6 and J usage is TRBJ2-6; TRBD1 matches 7 bases. The CDR3 has 16 residues. CDR1 is SGHDT and CDR2 is YYEEEE in the germline V gene. V was pared by 5 bases and J by 4 bases, with 9 bases of the junction left unmatched. The CDR3 is CASSFSDRVGANVLTF. CDR3 coding DNA: TGTGCCAGCAGTTTTTCTGACAGGGTAGGGGCCAACGTCCTGACTTTC. Filled out from reference TRBV5-6 and TRBJ2-6, the complete variable domain reads DAGVTQSPTHLIKTRGQQVTLRCSPKSGHDTVSWYQQALGQGPQFIFQYYEEEERQRGNFPDRFSGHQFPNYSSELNVNALLLGDSALYLCASSFSDRVGANVLTFGAGSRLTVL.

DNA of the CDR3: TGTGCCAGCAGGGCTGACAGGGCGGATGAAAAACTGTTTTTT. Translation gives CASRADRADEKLFF. The chain carries TRBV6-6 and TRBJ1-4, with 7 bases identical to TRBD1. V shed 6 bases and J 6 bases; nucleotides not matched to a gene: 7. This CDR3 has 14 amino acids. Looked up from germline, CDR1 is MNHNY and CDR2 is SVGAGI (reference sequence).

The chain joins TRBV6-6 to TRBJ1-5; D is ambiguous. This CDR3 contains 14 residues. Germline V CDR1 and CDR2: MNHNY, SVGAGI (reference sequence). V lost 7 bases, J lost 7 bases, and 17 bases lay in between. This CDR3 is CASTIRRTDQPQHF. Here the CDR3 DNA reads TGTGCCAGCACCATCCGACGGACCGACCAGCCCCAGCATTTT.

In the case of this clone: Different DNA sequences within this sample yield the same CDR3. The chain recombines TRBV27 with TRBJ1-5; D is unresolved. CDR1 and CDR2 from the germline V gene are MNHEY and SMNVEV (reference sequence). V was trimmed by 2 bases and J by 4 bases, leaving 9 bases between them. The CDR3 is made up of 14 amino acids. CDR3 DNA: TGTGCCAGCAGTTTAAGGCAGGTTAATCAGCCCCAGCATTTT. It specifies CASSLRQVNQPQHF.

CDR3 nucleotide sequence: TGTGCCACCAGCAGGGATCTCAGGGCGGATGAAAAACTGTTTTTT. Protein: CATSRDLRADEKLFF. This chain joins TRBV15 and TRBJ1-4; D is possibly TRBD1 (5 bases). Trimming removed 3 bases from V and 6 bases from J, with 14 bases in between. This CDR3 is 15 amino acids long. Germline lookup yields CDR1 LNHNV and CDR2 YYDKDF (reference sequence).

V usage is TRBV28 and J usage is TRBJ2-1, with D perhaps TRBD1 (5 bases). Between the trimmed V and J ends, which lost 7 bases and 0 bases, there was a span of 10 bases. Germline V gives CDR1 MDHEN, CDR2 SYDVKM. This CDR3 region has 14 residues. The CDR3 DNA reads as TGTGCCAGCAAGGGGCTTAGCTCCTACAATGAGCAGTTCTTC. It codes for CASKGLSSYNEQFF.

The chain recombines TRBV27 with TRBJ2-6; tentative D call: TRBD1 (5 bases). Trimming pared 3 bases from V and 0 bases from J, leaving 12 bases between. The CDR3 runs 17 residues. Germline CDR1 and CDR2: MNHEY and SMNVEV (reference sequence). The CDR3 here is CASSLLDIRSGANVLTF. The CDR3 DNA is TGTGCCAGCAGTTTGCTGGACATCCGCTCTGGGGCCAACGTCCTGACTTTC.

V usage is TRBV19 and J usage is TRBJ2-7; 13 bases fit TRBD2. Germline CDR1 and CDR2: LNHDA and SQIVND (reference sequence). CDR3 length: 17 residues. V trimming: 5 bases; J trimming: 1 base; junction bases outside the gene matches: 8. The CDR3 sequence is CASSPLRLAGGSYEQYF. The CDR3 nucleotides read TGTGCCAGTAGTCCACTCAGACTAGCGGGAGGTTCCTACGAGCAGTACTTC.

The CDR3 spells CASSVPATGGLGNTIYF. The CDR3, as DNA: TGTGCCAGCAGCGTCCCCGCTACAGGGGGCCTTGGAAACACCATATATTTT. The chain has TRBV9 and TRBJ1-3; 9 bases agree with TRBD1. J gave up 3 bases and V 2 bases, and 9 bases lay outside the gene matches. The CDR3 length is 17 residues. In germline, CDR1 is SGDLS, CDR2 YYNGEE.

The CDR3 reads CASSLARTSGTYEQYF. The CDR3 nucleotides read TGTGCCAGCAGCTTAGCGAGAACTAGCGGGACCTACGAGCAGTACTTC. The genes are TRBV7-8 and TRBJ2-7; 10 bases line up with TRBD2. The CDR3 loop spans 16 amino acids. J lost 2 bases, V lost 0 bases, and 4 bases had no gene match. Looked up from germline, CDR1 is SGHVS and CDR2 is FQNEAQ.

This sequence joins TRBV27 and TRBJ2-7, with 7 positions matching TRBD2. The CDR3 loop spans 15 amino acids. From germline, CDR1 is MNHEY and CDR2 SMNVEV (reference sequence). Trimming cost V 5 bases and J 6 bases; bases outside gene matches: 13. CDR3 protein: CASSPPGRETLEQYF. The CDR3 DNA sequence: TGTGCCAGCAGTCCCCCGGGGCGGGAGACCCTCGAGCAGTACTTC.